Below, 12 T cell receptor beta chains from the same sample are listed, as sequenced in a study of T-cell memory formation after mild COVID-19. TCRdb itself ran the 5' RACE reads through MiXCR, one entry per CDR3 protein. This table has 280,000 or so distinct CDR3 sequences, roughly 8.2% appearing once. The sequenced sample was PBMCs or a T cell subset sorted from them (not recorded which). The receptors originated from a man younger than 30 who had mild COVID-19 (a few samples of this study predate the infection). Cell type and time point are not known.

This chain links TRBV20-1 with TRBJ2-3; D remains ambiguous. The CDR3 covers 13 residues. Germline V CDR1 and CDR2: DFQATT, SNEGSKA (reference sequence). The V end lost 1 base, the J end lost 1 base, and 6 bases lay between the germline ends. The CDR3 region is CSARGVRTDTQYF. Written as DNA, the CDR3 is TGCAGTGCTAGAGGGGTGCGCACAGATACGCAGTATTTT.

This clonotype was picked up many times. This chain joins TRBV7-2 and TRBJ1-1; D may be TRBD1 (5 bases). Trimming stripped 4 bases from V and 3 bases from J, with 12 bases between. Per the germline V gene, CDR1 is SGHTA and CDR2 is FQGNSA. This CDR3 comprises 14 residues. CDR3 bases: TGTGCCAGCAGCTCCCAGGGAGCACACACTGAAGCTTTCTTT. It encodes CASSSQGAHTEAFF.

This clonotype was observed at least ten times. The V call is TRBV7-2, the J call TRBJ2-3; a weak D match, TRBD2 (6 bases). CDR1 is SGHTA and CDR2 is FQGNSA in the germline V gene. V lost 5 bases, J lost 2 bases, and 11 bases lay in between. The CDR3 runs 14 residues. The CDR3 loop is CASSRDFYTDTQYF. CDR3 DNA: TGTGCCAGCAGCAGGGACTTTTACACAGATACGCAGTATTTT.

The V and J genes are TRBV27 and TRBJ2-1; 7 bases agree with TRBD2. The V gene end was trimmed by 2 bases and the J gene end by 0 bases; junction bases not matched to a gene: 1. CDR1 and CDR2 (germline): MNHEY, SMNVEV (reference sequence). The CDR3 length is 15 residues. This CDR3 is CASSLGLDSYNEQFF. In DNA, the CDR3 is TGTGCCAGCAGTTTAGGACTAGACTCCTACAATGAGCAGTTCTTC.

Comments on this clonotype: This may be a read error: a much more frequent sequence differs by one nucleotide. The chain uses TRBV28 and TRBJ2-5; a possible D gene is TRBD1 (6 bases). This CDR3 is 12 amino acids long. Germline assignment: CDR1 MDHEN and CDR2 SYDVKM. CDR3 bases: TGTGCCAGCAGTGGGGGCCAAGAGACCAAGTACTTC. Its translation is CASSGGQETKYF.

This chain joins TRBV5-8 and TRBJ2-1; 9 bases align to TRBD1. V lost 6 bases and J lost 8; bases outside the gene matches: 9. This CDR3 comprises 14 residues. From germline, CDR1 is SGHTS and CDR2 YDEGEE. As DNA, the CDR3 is TGTGCCAGCAACCCGACAGGGGGGAAGGATGAGCAGTTCTTC. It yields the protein CASNPTGGKDEQFF.

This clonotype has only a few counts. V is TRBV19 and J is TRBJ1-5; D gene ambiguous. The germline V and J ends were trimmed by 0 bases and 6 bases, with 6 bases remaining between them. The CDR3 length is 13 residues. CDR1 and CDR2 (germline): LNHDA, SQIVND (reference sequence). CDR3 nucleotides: TGTGCCAGTAGTATAGATCGGGTTCAGCCCCAGCATTTT. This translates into CASSIDRVQPQHF.

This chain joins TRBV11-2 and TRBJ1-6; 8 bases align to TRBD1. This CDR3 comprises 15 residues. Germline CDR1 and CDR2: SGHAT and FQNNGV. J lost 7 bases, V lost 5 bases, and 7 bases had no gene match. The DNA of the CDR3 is TGTGCCAGCAGCGAGAGTGGACAGGGAAATTCACCCCTCCACTTT. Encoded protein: CASSESGQGNSPLHF.

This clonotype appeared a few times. The CDR3: CASKNRDSAGELFF. The CDR3 coding sequence is TGCGCCAGCAAGAACAGGGATTCCGCCGGGGAGCTGTTTTTT. The chain uses TRBV5-1 and TRBJ2-2, with a weak D call TRBD1 (6 bases). CDR1 and CDR2 from the germline V gene are SGHRS and YFSETQ. The germline V and J ends were trimmed by 6 bases and 6 bases, with 15 bases remaining between them. The CDR3 loop spans 14 amino acids. Based on the CDR3 plus reference TRBV5-1 and TRBJ2-2, the full variable domain is KAGVTQTPRYLIKTRGQQVTLSCSPISGHRSVSWYQQTPGQGLQFLFEYFSETQRNKGNFPGRFSGRQFSNSRSEMNVSTLELGDSALYLCASKNRDSAGELFFGEGSRLTVL.

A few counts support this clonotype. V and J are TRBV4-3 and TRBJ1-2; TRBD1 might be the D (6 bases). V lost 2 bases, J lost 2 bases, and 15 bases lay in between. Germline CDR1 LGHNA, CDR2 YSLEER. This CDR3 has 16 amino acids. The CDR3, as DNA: TGCGCCAGCAGCCAATATGTAGGCAGGGGCAACTATGGCTACACCTTC. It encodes CASSQYVGRGNYGYTF.

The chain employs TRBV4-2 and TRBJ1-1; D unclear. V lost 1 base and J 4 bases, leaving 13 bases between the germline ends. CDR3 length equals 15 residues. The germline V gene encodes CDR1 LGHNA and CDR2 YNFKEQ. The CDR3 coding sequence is TGTGCCAGCAGCCAAGGTAGGAATAAGGGCACTGAAGCTTTCTTT. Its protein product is CASSQGRNKGTEAFF.

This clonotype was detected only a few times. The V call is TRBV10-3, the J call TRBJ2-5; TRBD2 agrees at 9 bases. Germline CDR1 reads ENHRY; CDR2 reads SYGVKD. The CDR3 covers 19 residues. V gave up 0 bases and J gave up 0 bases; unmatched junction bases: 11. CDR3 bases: TGTGCCATCAGTGAGTCGAGGGGTAGCGGGGGATCGTACCAAGAGACCCAGTACTTC. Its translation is CAISESRGSGGSYQETQYF.